This passage covers 25 T cell receptor beta chains from one sample sequenced in a study of shared clonotypes between healthy human individuals. Profiling relied on immunoSEQ multiplex PCR, and the TCRdb table lists in-frame clones only, not all of them. The sample lists roughly 700,000 clones, around 67% seen once, with approximately 1.6% in the top ten. What was sequenced was memory CD4+ T cells sorted from blood. The subset is: CD45RA-negative fraction. These receptors were collected from a woman under 40 in good health.

The chain is built from TRBV6-1 and TRBJ1-2, with a possible D match to TRBD1 (5 bases). With 6 bases removed from V and 8 bases from J, the gap between germline ends came to 22 bases. The germline CDR1 and CDR2 sequences are MNHNS and SASEGT. The CDR3 has 15 amino acids. CDR3 loop: CASRRAWDAGRGYTF. The DNA for the CDR3 is TGTGCCAGCAGGAGAGCTTGGGACGCCGGACGGGGCTACACCTTC.

This clone has a single count. This sequence joins TRBV2 and TRBJ1-1; D might be TRBD1 (6 bases). Trimming cost V 8 bases and J 1 base, with 8 bases left between them. This CDR3 is built from 12 residues. The germline CDR1 and CDR2 sequences are SNHLY and FYNNEI. CDR3 DNA sequence: TGTGCCAGCCAGGGGCAGAACACTGAAGCTTTCTTT. It encodes CASQGQNTEAFF.

This chain uses TRBV11-2 with TRBJ2-5, with TRBD2 matching over 7 bases. V shed 5 bases, J shed 0 bases, and the junction held 15 bases outside the gene matches. The CDR3 is 18 amino acids. Germline values: CDR1 SGHAT, CDR2 FQNNGV. CDR3 coding DNA: TGTGCCAGCAGCAAAAGCGGGGTACGGATCTTGTACCAAGAGACCCAGTACTTC. Residues: CASSKSGVRILYQETQYF.

V and J are TRBV7-2 and TRBJ2-7; a possible D gene is TRBD2 (6 bases). This CDR3 is built from 16 residues. V was trimmed by 0 bases and J by 0 bases, leaving 12 bases between them. Germline V gene sequence: CDR1 SGHTA, CDR2 FQGNSA. The CDR3 region is CASSLAAAGNSYEQYF. For the CDR3, the DNA is TGTGCCAGCAGCTTAGCCGCGGCGGGGAACTCCTACGAGCAGTACTTC.

The V call is TRBV28, the J call TRBJ2-2; tentative D call: TRBD1 (6 bases). This CDR3 comprises 15 residues. Germline loops: CDR1 MDHEN, CDR2 SYDVKM. V was pared by 7 bases and J by 0 bases, with 12 bases between. The CDR3 DNA reads TGTGCCAGCACCCCCCAGGGGCCGAACACCGGGGAGCTGTTTTTT. Amino acids: CASTPQGPNTGELFF.

V and J are TRBV5-1 and TRBJ2-3; 9 nucleotides line up with TRBD2. V was clipped by 2 bases and J by 3 bases; unmatched bases: 7. This CDR3 has 16 residues. CDR1 SGHRS and CDR2 YFSETQ come from the germline V gene. The CDR3 reads CASSFGGRASTDTQYF. The CDR3 DNA reads TGCGCCAGCAGCTTTGGCGGGAGGGCCAGTACAGATACGCAGTATTTT.

The chain combines TRBV6-5 with TRBJ1-5; tentative D call: TRBD1 (6 bases). The CDR3 has 13 residues. CDR1 is MNHEY and CDR2 is SVGAGI in the germline V gene. V was shortened by 6 bases and J by 3 bases, with 9 bases between the two germline ends. In DNA form, the CDR3 reads TGTGCCAGCAGCCGGGACATCAATCAGCCCCAGCATTTT. This gives the protein CASSRDINQPQHF.

Details on this clone: One end of the junction is discordant with germline, which a read error may explain. The rearrangement joins TRBV6-1 to TRBJ2-7, with D perhaps given as TRBD1 or TRBD2 (5 bases each). There are 15 residues in the CDR3. The germline V gene has CDR1 MNHNS and CDR2 SASEGT. The CDR3 DNA is TGTGCCAGCAGTGAACCTGGGACGGGCTCCTTCGAGCAGTACTTC. It codes for CASSEPGTGSFEQYF.

V and J are TRBV9 and TRBJ2-7; D not resolved. This CDR3 spans 14 amino acids. Trimming cost V 0 bases and J 6 bases, with 13 bases left between them. The germline gives CDR1 SGDLS, CDR2 YYNGEE. The CDR3: CASSVGPLGPEQYF. The DNA for the CDR3 is TGTGCCAGCAGCGTAGGGCCCCTAGGCCCCGAGCAGTACTTC.

The CDR3 reads CASSYGTGNEKLFF. The CDR3 DNA reads as TGTGCCAGCAGTTACGGGACAGGGAATGAAAAACTGTTTTTT. This rearrangement joins TRBV6-5 to TRBJ1-4, with 9 bases matching TRBD1. This CDR3 spans 14 amino acids. V lost 2 bases to trimming and J lost 5 bases; unmatched junction nucleotides: 0. The germline V gene has CDR1 MNHEY and CDR2 SVGAGI.

This sequence joins TRBV12-2 and TRBJ2-2. TRBV12-2 represents a pseudogene. The CDR3 spans 13 residues. CDR3 loop: CASRPRSCRELFF. The CDR3 nucleotides read TGTGCAAGTCGCCCCCGCTCGTGCCGGGAGCTGTTTTTT.

Concerning this clone itself: Other DNA sequences in the same sample also yield this CDR3. The V gene is TRBV7-2, the J gene TRBJ2-1, with TRBD2 matching over 12 bases. Trimming removed 1 base from V and 6 bases from J; junction bases left unmatched: 1. Germline loops: CDR1 SGHTA, CDR2 FQGNSA. The CDR3 length is 15 residues. The CDR3 DNA reads TGTGCCAGCAGCTTAGGGACTAGCGGGATCAATGAGCAGTTCTTC. This translates into CASSLGTSGINEQFF.

This clone has at least ten counts. This chain uses TRBV12-5 with TRBJ2-3; 8 nucleotides agree with TRBD2. The J segment lost 3 bases and the V segment lost 7 bases, leaving 12 bases of the junction unmatched. The CDR3 has 16 amino acids. The germline V gene has CDR1 LGHNT and CDR2 FRNRAP. CDR3 nucleotide sequence: TGTGCTAGTGCCCTTGGGGCGGGAGGAGGTACAGATACGCAGTATTTT. Translation gives CASALGAGGGTDTQYF.

For the CDR3, the DNA is TGTGCCAGCAACCAGGGGGCCAAGAGCACAGATACGCAGTATTTT. This translates into CASNQGAKSTDTQYF. The chain links TRBV6-5 to TRBJ2-3, with 8 nucleotides matching TRBD1. The V and J ends lost 7 bases and 0 bases, in that order; junction bases with no gene match: 6. Germline loops: CDR1 MNHEY, CDR2 SVGAGI. The length of the CDR3 is 15 residues.

This clone was observed a few times. The rearrangement uses TRBV28 and TRBJ2-7; D tentatively reads TRBD1 or TRBD2 (5 bases each). Germline CDR1 MDHEN, CDR2 SYDVKM. This CDR3 has 15 residues. Deletions cut 6 bases from V and 1 base from J, with 16 bases between. CDR3 DNA sequence: TGTGCCAGCAGGGGCTCCGGGACCGGATCCTACGAGCAGTACTTC. Amino acids: CASRGSGTGSYEQYF.

V is TRBV30 and J is TRBJ1-2, with D perhaps matching TRBD1 (5 bases). CDR3 length: 12 amino acids. Germline CDR1 GTSNPN, CDR2 SVGIG (reference sequence). Trimming pared 4 bases from V and 4 bases from J, leaving 10 bases between. In DNA, the CDR3 is TGTGCCTGGAACAGGTTCTCCTATGGCTACACCTTC. It specifies CAWNRFSYGYTF.

This clone was counted once. The chain uses TRBV7-8 and TRBJ1-5; 8 bases are a match to TRBD1. The junction had 12 bases not matched to a gene; V was cut back by 4 bases and J by 7 bases. CDR3 size: 16 residues. Germline CDR1 is SGHVS and CDR2 is FQNEAQ. CDR3 protein: CASSSRDRFNLQPQHF. Here the CDR3 DNA reads TGTGCCAGCAGCTCCCGGGACAGGTTTAATTTGCAGCCCCAGCATTTT.

This clone was found a few times. This chain uses TRBV27 with TRBJ1-1, with 10 positions matching TRBD1. V dropped 3 bases and J dropped 6; count of bases not matched to a gene: 4. Looked up from germline, CDR1 is MNHEY and CDR2 is SMNVEV (reference sequence). The CDR3 covers 14 residues. The DNA for the CDR3 is TGTGCCAGCAGTTTCGGGACAGGGGCCGCTGAAGCTTTCTTT. Translation gives CASSFGTGAAEAFF.

Concerning this clone itself: The sample carries other DNA sequences with the same CDR3. The chain is built from TRBV12-2 and TRBJ2-7; TRBD2 is the table's D call and was not checked against the DNA. TRBV12-2 is classified as a pseudogene. The CDR3 totals 12 residues. CDR3 bases: TGTGCAAGTCGCTTAGGCGGCTACGAGCAGTACTTC. Its protein product is CASRLGGYEQYF.

This clone was seen a few times. This chain links TRBV5-1 with TRBJ2-2; no clear D gene. Trimming shortened V by 6 bases and J by 4 bases, and 19 bases separated the two germline ends. The CDR3 runs 16 residues. Germline CDR1 and CDR2: SGHRS and YFSETQ. The CDR3: CASTPHDSRGTGELFF. The CDR3 DNA reads as TGCGCCAGCACACCCCACGACTCACGAGGCACCGGGGAGCTGTTTTTT.

CDR3 nucleotides: TGTGCCAGCTACTTATGGGACAGGGTGTCAAATGAGCAGTTCTTC. Its translation: CASYLWDRVSNEQFF. This chain connects TRBV28 to TRBJ2-1; 9 positions match TRBD1. CDR3 size: 15 residues. CDR1 MDHEN and CDR2 SYDVKM come from the germline V gene. Trimming at V came to 8 bases and at J to 7 bases, leaving 12 bases not matched to a gene.

A few counts support this clone. The same CDR3 arises from other DNA sequences in this sample as well. This chain connects TRBV7-9 to TRBJ1-1; 7 bases are a match to TRBD1. The CDR3 runs to 13 residues. Germline CDR1 SEHNR, CDR2 FQNEAQ (reference sequence). The junction had 3 bases not matched to a gene; V was cut back by 5 bases and J by 3 bases. This CDR3 is CASSIQGDTEAFF. CDR3 nucleotides: TGTGCCAGCAGCATTCAGGGGGACACTGAAGCTTTCTTT. Full variable domain (missing parts from reference TRBV7-9 and TRBJ1-1): DTGVSQNPRHKITKRGQNVTFRCDPISEHNRLYWYRQTLGQGPEFLTYFQNEAQLEKSRLLSDRFSAERPKGSFSTLEIQRTEQGDSAMYLCASSIQGDTEAFFGQGTRLTVV.

The J gene is TRBJ2-5, the V gene TRBV7-9; D not certain. The CDR3 runs to 13 residues. Trimming left V 1 base short and J 1 base short, with 4 bases between. Germline CDR1 and CDR2: SEHNR and FQNEAQ (reference sequence). The CDR3 sequence is CASSLGLQETQYF. CDR3 nucleotides: TGTGCCAGCAGCTTAGGTCTCCAAGAGACCCAGTACTTC.

This clone was found a few times. This chain links TRBV2 with TRBJ2-3; D perhaps matches TRBD1 (5 bases). Germline lookup yields CDR1 SNHLY and CDR2 FYNNEI. The CDR3 loop spans 15 amino acids. V was clipped by 7 bases and J by 5 bases, with 19 bases between them. The CDR3 protein is CASMDKTWFGDTQYF. The CDR3 nucleotides read TGTGCCAGCATGGACAAAACCTGGTTCGGAGATACGCAGTATTTT.

V usage is TRBV21-1 and J usage is TRBJ2-2; the table names TRBD1, a call not compared with the DNA. TRBV21-1 is tagged as a pseudogene. The CDR3 loop spans 17 amino acids. The CDR3 loop reads CASSKVRGQYHTGELFF. Here the CDR3 DNA reads TGTGCCAGCAGCAAAGTTAGGGGTCAGTACCACACCGGGGAGCTGTTTTTT.